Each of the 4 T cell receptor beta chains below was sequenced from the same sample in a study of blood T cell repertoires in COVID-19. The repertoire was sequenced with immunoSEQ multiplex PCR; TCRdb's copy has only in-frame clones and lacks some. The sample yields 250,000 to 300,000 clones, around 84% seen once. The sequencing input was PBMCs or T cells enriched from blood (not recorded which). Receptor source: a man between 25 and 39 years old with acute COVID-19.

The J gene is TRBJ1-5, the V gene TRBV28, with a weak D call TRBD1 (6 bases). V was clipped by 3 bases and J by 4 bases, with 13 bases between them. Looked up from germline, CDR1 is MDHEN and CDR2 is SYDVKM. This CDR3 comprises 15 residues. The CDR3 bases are TGTGCCAGCAGTTTTCCACAGGGAGGGAATCAGCCCCAGCATTTT. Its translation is CASSFPQGGNQPQHF.

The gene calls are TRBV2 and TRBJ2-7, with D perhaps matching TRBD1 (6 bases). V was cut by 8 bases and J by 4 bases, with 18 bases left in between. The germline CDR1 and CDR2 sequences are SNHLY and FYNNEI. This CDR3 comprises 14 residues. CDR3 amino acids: CASVRDTYSYEQYV. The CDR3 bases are TGTGCCAGCGTCCGGGACACCTATTCATACGAGCAGTACGTC.

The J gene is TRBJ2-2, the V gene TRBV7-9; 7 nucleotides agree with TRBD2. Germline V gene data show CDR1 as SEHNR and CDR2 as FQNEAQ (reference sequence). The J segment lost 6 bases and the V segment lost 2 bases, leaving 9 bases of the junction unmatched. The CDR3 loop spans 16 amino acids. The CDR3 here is CASSLWAGAKAGELFF. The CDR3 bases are TGTGCCAGCAGCTTATGGGCGGGAGCTAAGGCCGGGGAGCTGTTTTTT.

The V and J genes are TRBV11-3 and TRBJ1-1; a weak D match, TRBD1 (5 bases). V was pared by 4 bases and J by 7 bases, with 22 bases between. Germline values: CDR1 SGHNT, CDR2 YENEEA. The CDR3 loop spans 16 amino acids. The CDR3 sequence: CASSSDGRGGRDEAFF. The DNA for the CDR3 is TGTGCCAGCAGCTCCGATGGCCGGGGGGGGAGAGATGAAGCTTTCTTT.